This record concerns one TCR beta chain sequence. The antigen remains undetermined. This CDR3 spans 15 amino acids. V dropped 4 bases and J dropped 6; count of bases not matched to a gene: 9. CDR1 and CDR2 (germline): LGHNT, FRNRAP. The data stem from a study of T cells in tumors after PD-1 blockade. At the level of the study: Prior checkpoint blockade, systemic immunosuppressant use, or anti-cancer therapy within 4 weeks excluded patients. Each patient got pembrolizumab 200 mg every 3 weeks or cemiplimab 350 mg every 2 weeks. Daily vismodegib 150 mg continued in a subset of anti-PD-1-treated patients. Notes on the study in general: Peripheral recruitment is suggested, as some novel exhausted tumor clones were in pre-treatment blood.

TCRdb keeps only in-frame clones here, not all; method: immunoSEQ multiplex PCR. The sample lists some 25,000 clones; about 84% were seen once. J is TRBJ2-5 and V is TRBV12-5; 9 bases map to TRBD1. The TCR was taken from a human donor with basal cell carcinoma. This specimen consisted of PBMCs, obtained after anti-PD-1 treatment. The CDR3 bases are TGTGCTAGTGGTTCCCTCATTGACAGGGGGAAGACCCAGTACTTC. Its protein product is CASGSLIDRGKTQYF. Filled out from reference TRBV12-5 and TRBJ2-5, the complete variable domain reads DARVTQTPRHKVTEMGQEVTMRCQPILGHNTVFWYRQTMMQGLELLAYFRNRAPLDDSGMPKDRFSAEMPDATLATLKIQPSEPRDSAVYFCASGSLIDRGKTQYFGPGTRLLVL.